A selection of T cell receptor beta chains follows, all from one sample in a study of beta chain features in type 1 diabetes. The data were produced by immunoSEQ multiplex PCR, yet TCRdb's version contains in-frame clones alone and is incomplete. The sample carries 250,000 to 300,000 clones, 13% to 15% recorded once. The sample was naive CD4+ T cells from blood. Receptors originate from a man aged 25 to 45 with type 1 diabetes. Each CDR3 is given with its conserved first and last residue. Fields, in order: D gene, V gene, clone size, J gene, CDR3 protein, CDR3 DNA. The D gene is left open where the match is weak. Size values are once, few and many counts, or a class for expanded clones, and some rows have none.

>.|TRBV5-1|.|TRBJ2-7
CASSLAGQNYEQYF
TGCGCCAGCAGCTTGGCTGGACAGAACTACGAGCAGTACTTC
>TRBD2|TRBV7-9|.|TRBJ2-2
CASSLSSGNTGELFF
TGTGCCAGCAGCTTGTCTAGCGGGAACACCGGGGAGCTGTTTTTT
>.|TRBV9|.|TRBJ2-6
CASSEDPRVFTGANVLTF
TGTGCCAGCAGCGAGGATCCGAGGGTATTCACTGGGGCCAACGTCCTGACTTTC
>.|TRBV7-3|few|TRBJ2-2
CASSETPLNTGELFF
TGTGCCAGCAGCGAAACACCACTAAACACCGGGGAGCTGTTTTTT
>TRBD1|TRBV19|.|TRBJ1-2
CASSPGTALNYGYTF
TGTGCCAGTAGTCCAGGGACAGCGCTGAACTATGGCTACACCTTC
>.|TRBV6-5|few|TRBJ2-1
CASSSLGAGDNEQFF
TGTGCCAGCAGTTCCCTCGGGGCAGGGGACAATGAGCAGTTCTTC
>TRBD1|TRBV5-6|few|TRBJ1-5
CASSPRQGTNQPQHF
TGTGCCAGCAGCCCGCGACAGGGAACCAATCAGCCCCAGCATTTT
>TRBD1|TRBV7-9|.|TRBJ2-2
CASSLEGTANTGELFF
TGTGCCAGCAGCTTAGAAGGGACAGCCAACACCGGGGAGCTGTTTTTT
>.|TRBV7-2|.|TRBJ2-3
CASSLAASDSDTQYF
TGTGCCAGCAGCTTAGCCGCTAGCGACTCAGATACGCAGTATTTT
>.|TRBV28|few|TRBJ2-7
CASSRTGAYEQYF
TGTGCCAGCAGCCGGACTGGAGCCTACGAGCAGTACTTC
>TRBD1|TRBV10-3|.|TRBJ1-2
CAISDHNRQGVLDGYTF
TGTGCCATCAGTGACCATAATAGACAGGGTGTATTGGATGGCTACACCTTC
>TRBD2|TRBV5-4|.|TRBJ2-5
CASSKGLAGNSARAQYF
TGTGCCAGCAGCAAAGGACTAGCGGGTAACAGCGCGAGGGCCCAGTACTTC
>.|TRBV4-2|.|TRBJ2-1
CASSPRLLAESYNEQFF
TGTGCCAGCAGCCCCCGTCTGTTGGCGGAGTCCTACAATGAGCAGTTCTTC
>TRBD2|TRBV6-6|.|TRBJ2-7
CASSSSGYEQYF
TGTGCCAGCAGTTCTAGCGGATACGAGCAGTACTTC
>TRBD1|TRBV27|few|TRBJ1-4
CASSPPGGLPEKLFF
TGTGCCAGCAGTCCCCCAGGGGGTCTCCCTGAAAAACTGTTTTTT
>.|TRBV2|.|TRBJ1-2
CASTTNYGYTF
TGTGCCAGCACTACTAACTATGGCTACACCTTC
>TRBD2|TRBV4-1|.|TRBJ2-5
CASSQRWGLAGERETQYF
TGCGCCAGCAGCCAAAGGTGGGGACTAGCGGGAGAGCGCGAGACCCAGTACTTC
>.|TRBV11-2|.|TRBJ2-1
CASSQSSAPSSGQFF
TGTGCCAGCAGCCAATCTAGCGCTCCCTCGTCAGGGCAGTTCTTC
>.|TRBV6-5|.|TRBJ2-7
CASSSIQGLSYEQYF
TGTGCCAGCAGTTCCATCCAGGGGCTGTCCTACGAGCAGTACTTC
>.|TRBV25-1|.|TRBJ2-5
CASSDLRGAEETQYF
TGTGCCAGCAGTGACCTCAGGGGGGCTGAGGAGACCCAGTACTTC
>.|TRBV2|.|TRBJ2-2
CASNDPGDTGELFF
TGTGCCAGCAATGACCCCGGGGACACCGGGGAGCTGTTTTTT
>.|TRBV14|few|TRBJ2-5
CASSQDPGMAETQYF
TGTGCCAGCAGCCAAGATCCGGGGATGGCGGAGACCCAGTACTTC
>TRBD1|TRBV19|few|TRBJ1-2
CASSTPGQGASYTF
TGTGCCAGTAGTACGCCGGGACAGGGGGCGAGCTACACCTTC
>.|TRBV28|few|TRBJ2-7
CASINPGGNEQYF
TGTGCCAGCATCAACCCGGGGGGCAATGAGCAGTACTTC
>.|TRBV7-2|few|TRBJ1-2
CASSIYRSNYGYTF
TGTGCCAGCAGCATATACAGATCTAACTATGGCTACACCTTC
>.|TRBV7-2|.|TRBJ2-5
CASRDRGFKGETQYF
TGTGCCAGCAGGGATAGGGGGTTTAAGGGAGAGACCCAGTACTTC
>TRBD1|TRBV7-2|few|TRBJ2-7
CASSVGTGGVDEQYF
TGTGCCAGCAGCGTCGGGACAGGGGGCGTCGACGAGCAGTACTTC
>TRBD2|TRBV4-2|few|TRBJ2-1
CASSPLPGGGSNEQFF
TGTGCCAGCAGCCCCCTTCCGGGGGGGGGTTCCAATGAGCAGTTCTTC
>TRBD1|TRBV6-5|few|TRBJ2-6
CASTSTGLGANVLTF
TGTGCCAGCACCTCGACAGGGCTTGGGGCCAACGTCCTGACTTTC
>.|TRBV5-1|few|TRBJ2-2
CASSNYRTAGELFF
TGCGCCAGCAGCAATTACAGGACCGCCGGGGAGCTGTTTTTT
>.|TRBV7-3|.|TRBJ1-2
CASSLTGGYGYTF
TGTGCCAGCAGCTTAACAGGGGGCTATGGCTACACCTTC
>.|TRBV5-1|.|TRBJ2-3
CASSFGSGTDTQYF
TGCGCCAGCAGCTTTGGTAGCGGCACAGATACGCAGTATTTT
>TRBD1|TRBV29-1|.|TRBJ2-7
CSVTGVGSYEQYF
TGCAGCGTAACAGGGGTCGGTTCCTACGAGCAGTACTTC
>.|TRBV27|few|TRBJ2-6
CASSLAHSGANVLTF
TGTGCCAGCAGTTTAGCACACTCTGGGGCCAACGTCCTGACTTTC
>.|TRBV7-9|.|TRBJ2-1
CASSSPGNSYNEQFF
TGTGCCAGCAGCTCACCCGGGAACTCCTACAATGAGCAGTTCTTC
>TRBD2|TRBV7-9|few|TRBJ2-7
CASSLAPELAGSSYEQYF
TGTGCCAGCAGCTTAGCGCCCGAATTAGCGGGAAGCTCCTACGAGCAGTACTTC
>.|TRBV27|few|TRBJ1-2
CASSFGGWRSGYTF
TGTGCCAGCAGTTTCGGGGGGTGGCGGAGTGGCTACACCTTC
>TRBD2|TRBV5-1|few|TRBJ2-1
CASSSQPSGGYNEQFF
TGCGCCAGCAGCTCGCAGCCGTCGGGAGGGTACAATGAGCAGTTCTTC
>.|TRBV14|.|TRBJ2-1
CASSQASSYNEQFF
TGTGCCAGCAGCCAAGCTAGCTCCTACAATGAGCAGTTCTTC
>TRBD2|TRBV7-2|.|TRBJ2-4
CASRLAGSPLAKNIQYF
TGTGCCAGCAGACTAGCGGGGTCACCCTTAGCCAAAAACATTCAGTACTTC
>.|TRBV18|.|TRBJ2-7
CASSPGPASYEQYF
TGTGCCAGCTCACCAGGTCCAGCGAGCTACGAGCAGTACTTC
>.|TRBV7-2|few|TRBJ2-5
CASKRRETQYF
TGTGCCAGCAAGCGGCGAGAGACCCAGTACTTC
>.|TRBV9|.|TRBJ2-5
CASSVAGVRETQYF
TGTGCCAGCAGCGTAGCGGGAGTAAGGGAGACCCAGTACTTC
>TRBD2|TRBV5-1|.|TRBJ2-5
CASSLGGVAGEETQYF
TGCGCCAGCAGCTTGGGAGGGGTAGCGGGAGAAGAGACCCAGTACTTC
>TRBD2|TRBV30|few|TRBJ2-1
CAWSATSAGGYNEQFF
TGTGCCTGGAGTGCCACGTCGGCGGGGGGATACAATGAGCAGTTCTTC
>.|TRBV11-1|few|TRBJ2-1
CASSFSAGNREQFF
TGTGCCAGCAGCTTTTCGGCAGGGAACCGGGAGCAGTTCTTC
>.|TRBV18|few|TRBJ2-6
CASSPSGGTGANVLTF
TGTGCCAGCTCACCATCTGGGGGCACTGGGGCCAACGTCCTGACTTTC
>.|TRBV7-9|few|TRBJ2-1
CASSTQLGPISYNEQFF
TGTGCCAGCAGCACACAACTAGGCCCAATCTCCTACAATGAGCAGTTCTTC